This TCR beta chain was captured in a study of blood T cell repertoires in COVID-19 (dated by TCRdb to the early 2020s). About the full investigation: The collaborator samples originated in the United States, Italy and Spain and spanned the acute and convalescent phases of COVID-19. The prospective study material was composed of cDNA or gDNA derived from T cells, B-cell-depleted T cells, or PBMCs. Subjects who had been exposed to COVID-19, were actively infected with it, or had recovered from it provided the deeply sampled blood TCRbeta repertoires that made up the dataset. The repertoires were released in a freely available public database meant as a resource for research on the immune response to SARS-CoV-2. Samples were obtained from the ongoing ImmuneRACE study (first 160 participants) and from roughly 1,300 subjects provided by 6 global collaborators. The sample metadata nearly always contained a de-identified subject ID, COVID-19 status, age in years and sex. HLA class I and class II types, where available, came from metadata supplied by the sample provider rather than from assay-based typing.

Summary of the overall study and its limitations: Clinical and demographic metadata were provided uncurated, with the amount varying by source and participant.

A note on this clone: This clone's antigen is unknown. No quality values exist for individual bases; no much larger clone is one base distant.

Collaborating institutions collected whole blood in K2EDTA tubes following their own protocols. For TCRbeta analysis, collaborator samples were shipped as frozen whole blood, as isolated PBMCs, or as DNA extracted from either sample type. The V end gives up 0 bases and the J end 0 bases, leaving 16 bases in the junction not matched to a gene. According to the germline V gene, CDR1 reads MGHRA and CDR2 reads YSYEKL. CDR3 length: 21 amino acids, cysteine to phenylalanine. Here the CDR3 DNA is all that survives: 63 bases in frame from base 1. The immunoSEQ Assay, a bias-controlled multiplex PCR, was used to amplify TCRbeta CDR3 regions from genomic DNA. The source study handled its data this way. The number of nucleated cells in each sample was estimated from the amplification of reference gene primers within the assay. Sequence reads were collapsed and filtered to measure the absolute abundance of every unique TCRbeta CDR3 rearrangement. For each sample, productive Simpson clonality was calculated as the square root of Simpson's diversity index over productive rearrangements. TCRdb took over this immuneACCESS table, retaining in-frame rearrangements with V and J assigned. Such tables are incomplete; in checked studies, under half of the missing clones stem from an unresolved V gene, and the remainder is unexplained. The DNA was the basis for D and trimming; V, J and clone size are from that table. This sample gives 120,000 or so clones in total; roughly 90% of them show up just once. The ten biggest clones cover approximately 8.1% of the sample.

The chain links TRBV4-1 with TRBJ1-5; 8 central nucleotides agree with TRBD1. This TCR was recovered from a man aged 45-60 years with acute or convalescent COVID-19. The specimen sequenced was peripheral blood. The DNA sequence is given as TGCGCCAGCAGCCAAGAAATAGGGACAGGCCATACTAGAAATAGCAATCAGCCCCAGCATTTT. Translated, it reads CASSQEIGTGHTRNSNQPQHF.